This TCR beta chain derives from a study of OX40 agonist ivuxolimab in advanced cancers. In the study overall: At 0.01 to 10 mg/kg, ivuxolimab was administered intravenously to patients every 2 weeks.

TCRdb keeps only in-frame clones here, not all; method: immunoSEQ multiplex PCR. The sample carries tens of thousands of clones, about 85% recorded once. Patients with autoimmune history or systemic immunosuppression were excluded. The CDR3 totals 15 residues. This TCR was sampled from an adult with an advanced solid tumor such as melanoma, head and neck, liver or kidney cancer. The input for sequencing was CD4+ or CD8+ T cells sorted from blood, taken in a trial of the OX40 agonist ivuxolimab. The chain combines TRBV21-1 with TRBJ1-6; TRBD1 is the table's D call, not checked against the DNA. TRBV21-1 is a documented pseudogene. The DNA of the CDR3 is TGTGCCAGCAGCGCCCCGGGACAGCCATCTTCACCCCTCCACTTT. Protein product: CASSAPGQPSSPLHF.